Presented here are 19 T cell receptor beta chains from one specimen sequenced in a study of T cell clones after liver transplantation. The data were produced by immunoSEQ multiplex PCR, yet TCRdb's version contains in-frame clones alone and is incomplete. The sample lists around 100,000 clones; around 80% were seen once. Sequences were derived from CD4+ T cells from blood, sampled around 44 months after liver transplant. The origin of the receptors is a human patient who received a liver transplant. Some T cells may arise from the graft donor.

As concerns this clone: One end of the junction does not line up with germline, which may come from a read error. CDR3: CAGSFAGGIQETQYF. The CDR3 DNA reads TGTGCCGGCAGCTTTGCCGGGGGTATCCAAGAGACCCAGTACTTC. This sequence joins TRBV5-5 and TRBJ2-5; possibly TRBD2 for D (6 bases). The CDR3 sequence is 15 residues long. The germline V gene encodes CDR1 SGHKS and CDR2 YYEKEE (reference sequence).

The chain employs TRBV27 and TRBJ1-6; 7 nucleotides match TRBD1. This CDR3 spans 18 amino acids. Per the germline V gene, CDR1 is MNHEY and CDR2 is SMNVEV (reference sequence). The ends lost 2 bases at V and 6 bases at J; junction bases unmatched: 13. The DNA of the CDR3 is TGTGCCAGCAGTTTAAGGGAGAGGGGGCCGAGAGTTAATTCACCCCTCCACTTT. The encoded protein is CASSLRERGPRVNSPLHF.

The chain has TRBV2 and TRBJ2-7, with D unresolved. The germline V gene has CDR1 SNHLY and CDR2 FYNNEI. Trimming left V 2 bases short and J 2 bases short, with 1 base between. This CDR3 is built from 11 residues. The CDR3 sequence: CASSEPYEQYF. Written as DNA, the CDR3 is TGTGCCAGCAGTGAACCCTACGAGCAGTACTTC.

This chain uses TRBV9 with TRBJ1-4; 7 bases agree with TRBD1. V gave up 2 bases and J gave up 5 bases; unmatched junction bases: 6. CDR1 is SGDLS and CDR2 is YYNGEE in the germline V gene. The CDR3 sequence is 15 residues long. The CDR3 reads CASSVLPTGNEKLFF. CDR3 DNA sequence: TGTGCCAGCAGCGTCTTACCGACAGGGAATGAAAAACTGTTTTTT.

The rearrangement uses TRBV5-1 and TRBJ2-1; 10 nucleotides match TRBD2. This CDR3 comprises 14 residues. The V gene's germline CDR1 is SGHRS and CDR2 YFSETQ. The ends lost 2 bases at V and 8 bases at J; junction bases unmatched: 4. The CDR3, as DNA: TGCGCCAGCAGCTTAGCGGGGGGGCCGCATGAGCAGTTCTTC. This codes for CASSLAGGPHEQFF.

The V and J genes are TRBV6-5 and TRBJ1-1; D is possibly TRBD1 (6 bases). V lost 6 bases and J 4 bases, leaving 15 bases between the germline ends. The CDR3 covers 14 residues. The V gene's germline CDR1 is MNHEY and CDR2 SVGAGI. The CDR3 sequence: CASSATGRGTEAFF. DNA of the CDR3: TGTGCCAGCAGCGCAACAGGGCGGGGCACTGAAGCTTTCTTT.

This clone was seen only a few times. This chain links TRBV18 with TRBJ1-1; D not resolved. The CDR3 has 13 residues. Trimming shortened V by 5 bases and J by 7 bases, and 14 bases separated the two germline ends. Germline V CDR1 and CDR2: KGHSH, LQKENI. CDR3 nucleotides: TGTGCCAGCTCAGCCAGACTTGTGGGTGAAGCTTTCTTT. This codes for CASSARLVGEAFF.

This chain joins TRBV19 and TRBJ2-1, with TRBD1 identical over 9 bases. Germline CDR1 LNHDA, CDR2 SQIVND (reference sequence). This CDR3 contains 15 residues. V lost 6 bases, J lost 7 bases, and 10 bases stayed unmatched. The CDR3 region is CASRPRGQGRNEQFF. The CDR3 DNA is TGTGCCAGTAGGCCCCGGGGACAGGGTAGGAATGAGCAGTTCTTC. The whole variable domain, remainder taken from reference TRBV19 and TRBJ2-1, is DGGITQSPKYLFRKEGQNVTLSCEQNLNHDAMYWYRQDPGQGLRLIYYSQIVNDFQKGDIAEGYSVSREKKESFPLTVTSAQKNPTAFYLCASRPRGQGRNEQFFGPGTRLTVL.

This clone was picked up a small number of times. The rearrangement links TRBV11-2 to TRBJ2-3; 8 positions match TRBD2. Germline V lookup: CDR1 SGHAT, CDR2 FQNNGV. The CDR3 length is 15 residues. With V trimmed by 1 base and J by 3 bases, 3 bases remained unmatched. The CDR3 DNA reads TGTGCCAGCAGCTTAGCCAGCGGGAGAACAGATACGCAGTATTTT. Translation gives CASSLASGRTDTQYF.

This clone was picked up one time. The CDR3 DNA follows: TGTGCCAGCAGTTTATTTAGGATTAATGAAAAACTGTTTTTT. It codes for CASSLFRINEKLFF. V gene TRBV28 combines with J gene TRBJ1-4, with D hard to call. This CDR3 has 14 amino acids. The V end lost 1 base, the J end lost 4 bases, and 7 bases lay between the germline ends. Germline CDR1 MDHEN, CDR2 SYDVKM.

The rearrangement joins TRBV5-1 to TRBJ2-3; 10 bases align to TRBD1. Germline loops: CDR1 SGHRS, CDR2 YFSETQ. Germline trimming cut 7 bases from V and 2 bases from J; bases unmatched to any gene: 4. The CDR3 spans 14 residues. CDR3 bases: TGCGCCAGCCGGGACAGGGGCAACACAGATACGCAGTATTTT. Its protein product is CASRDRGNTDTQYF.

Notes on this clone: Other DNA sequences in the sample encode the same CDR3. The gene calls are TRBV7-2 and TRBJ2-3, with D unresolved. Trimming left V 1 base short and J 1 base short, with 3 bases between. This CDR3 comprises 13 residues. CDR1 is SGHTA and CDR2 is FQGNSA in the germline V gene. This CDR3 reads CASSLGGTDTQYF. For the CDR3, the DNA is TGTGCCAGCAGCTTAGGGGGCACAGATACGCAGTATTTT.

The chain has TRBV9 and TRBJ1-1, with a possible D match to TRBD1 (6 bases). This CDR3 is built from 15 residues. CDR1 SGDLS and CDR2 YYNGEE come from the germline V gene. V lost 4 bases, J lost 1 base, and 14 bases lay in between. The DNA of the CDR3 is TGTGCCAGCAGCCCTCATGGACAGACGAACACTGAAGCTTTCTTT. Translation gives CASSPHGQTNTEAFF.

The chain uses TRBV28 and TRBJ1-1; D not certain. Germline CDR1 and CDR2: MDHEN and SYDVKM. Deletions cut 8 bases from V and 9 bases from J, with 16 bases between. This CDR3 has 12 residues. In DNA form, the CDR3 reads TGTGCCAGCCATTTGCCACCCTCAAAAGCTTTCTTT. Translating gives CASHLPPSKAFF.

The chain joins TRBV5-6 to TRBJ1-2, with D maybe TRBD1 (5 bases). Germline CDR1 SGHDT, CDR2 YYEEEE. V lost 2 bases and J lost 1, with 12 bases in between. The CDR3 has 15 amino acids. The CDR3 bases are TGTGCCAGCAGCTTCATTACAGGCGGTAACTATGGCTACACCTTC. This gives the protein CASSFITGGNYGYTF.

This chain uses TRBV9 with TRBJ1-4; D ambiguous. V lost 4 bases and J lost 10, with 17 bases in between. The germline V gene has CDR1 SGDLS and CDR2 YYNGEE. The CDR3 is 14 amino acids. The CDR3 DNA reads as TGTGCCAGCAGCCCCCTCGAGCTCGGCGGAAAACTGTTTTTT. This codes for CASSPLELGGKLFF.

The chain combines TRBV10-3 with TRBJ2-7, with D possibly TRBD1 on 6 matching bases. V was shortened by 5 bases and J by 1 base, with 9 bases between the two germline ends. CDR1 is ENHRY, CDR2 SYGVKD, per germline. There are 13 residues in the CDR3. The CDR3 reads CAISQTGSYEQYF. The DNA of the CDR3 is TGTGCCATCAGTCAGACAGGATCCTACGAGCAGTACTTC.

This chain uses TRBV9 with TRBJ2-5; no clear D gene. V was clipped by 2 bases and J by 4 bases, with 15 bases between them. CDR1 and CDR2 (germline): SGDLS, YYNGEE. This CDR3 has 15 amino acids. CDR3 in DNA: TGTGCCAGCAGCGTCGGAAGGGCAGGTACAGAGACCCAGTACTTC. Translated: CASSVGRAGTETQYF.

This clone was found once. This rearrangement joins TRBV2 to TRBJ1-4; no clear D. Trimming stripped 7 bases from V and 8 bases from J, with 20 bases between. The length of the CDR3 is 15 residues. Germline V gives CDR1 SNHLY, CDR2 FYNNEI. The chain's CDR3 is CASKSQPMDGEKLFF. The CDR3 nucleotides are TGTGCCAGCAAATCCCAACCCATGGACGGAGAAAAACTGTTTTTT.